Listed below are T cell receptor beta chains from one sample, sequenced in a study of T cell changes during pregnancy in multiple sclerosis. Assay: immunoSEQ multiplex PCR; the TCRdb copy retains only in-frame clones and omits some. The sample lists 65,000 or so clones, 90% occurring once. The specimen comprised peripheral blood, sampled in the second trimester of pregnancy. These receptor sequences come from a female donor in good health, enrolled as a control in a pregnancy study. CDR3s include the opening cysteine and the closing phenylalanine or tryptophan. Each record gives: D gene, clone size, V gene, J gene, CDR3 DNA, CDR3 protein. A D gene is named only where the DNA matches it firmly. Not every row has a clone size; where given, it reads once, few, many or a size class.

NA	NA	TRBV2	TRBJ1-5	TGTGCCAGCGGGGAGGAAATCGGGAGCAATCAGCCCCAGCATTTT	CASGEEIGSNQPQHF
TRBD2	NA	TRBV7-9	TRBJ2-1	TGTGCCAGCAGCCCCGGGACTAGCGGGAGGGATGAGCAGTTCTTC	CASSPGTSGRDEQFF
NA	NA	TRBV7-9	TRBJ1-2	TGTGCCAGCAGCTTAGTTCAGTCAGGCTATGGCTACACCTTC	CASSLVQSGYGYTF
TRBD1	NA	TRBV5-6	TRBJ2-1	TGTGCCAGCAGCTTCCGGGACAGGGGTCGGAATGAGCAGTTCTTC	CASSFRDRGRNEQFF
NA	NA	TRBV11-2	TRBJ1-4	TGTGCCAGCACCGCCTCGGGGGTGAAACTGTTTTTT	CASTASGVKLFF
TRBD1	NA	TRBV7-9	TRBJ2-6	TGTGCCAGCCCCATGGAGGGACAGGGGTTCTCCGGGGCCAACGTCCTGACTTTC	CASPMEGQGFSGANVLTF
NA	few	TRBV7-9	TRBJ1-1	TGTGCCAGCAGCTTTTCTCTTTCTGAAGCTTTCTTT	CASSFSLSEAFF
TRBD2	NA	TRBV14	TRBJ2-1	TGTGCCAGCAGCCACAGACTAGCGTTTTACAATGAGCAGTTCTTC	CASSHRLAFYNEQFF
NA	NA	TRBV20-1	TRBJ2-1	TGCAGTGTTTTGACTAGAAGGGAGCAGTTCTTC	CSVLTRREQFF
TRBD1	NA	TRBV29-1	TRBJ1-3	TGCAGCGCCCAACAGGGGGCTGGAAACACCATATATTTT	CSAQQGAGNTIYF
NA	NA	TRBV15	TRBJ1-3	TGTGCCACCAGCAGAGACGCCAGCGGGAACACCATATATTTT	CATSRDASGNTIYF
TRBD1	NA	TRBV7-9	TRBJ1-1	TGTGCCAGCAGACAGGGGTCTGAAGCTTTCTTT	CASRQGSEAFF
NA	NA	TRBV6-1	TRBJ1-2	TGTGCCAGCAGAGTAGGGGAGGGCTATGGCTACACCTTC	CASRVGEGYGYTF
TRBD1	NA	TRBV5-1	TRBJ1-4	TGCGCCAGCAGCTTGGGGGACAGGGCTTGGGAAAAACTGTTTTTT	CASSLGDRAWEKLFF
TRBD1	NA	TRBV2	TRBJ1-5	TGTGCCAGCAGTGATCAGGGGGATAGCAATCAGCCCCAGCATTTT	CASSDQGDSNQPQHF
TRBD1	once	TRBV19	TRBJ2-7	TGTGCCAGTAGTTTCGGGACAGGGAATTTCTACGAGCAGTACTTC	CASSFGTGNFYEQYF
NA	NA	TRBV18	TRBJ2-1	TGTGCCAGCTCACCGGCGGATAGTGGAAATGAGCAGTTCTTC	CASSPADSGNEQFF
NA	NA	TRBV5-1	TRBJ2-3	TGCGCCAGCAGCTTGGGTGGGGGCTACACAGATACGCAGTATTTT	CASSLGGGYTDTQYF
TRBD2	NA	TRBV4-2	TRBJ2-7	TGTGCCAGCAGCCAAGTCTCTGATAGCGGGGCGTTCTCCTACGAGCAGTACTTC	CASSQVSDSGAFSYEQYF
NA	NA	TRBV5-1	TRBJ2-4	TGCGCCAGCAGCCGAGACCGACCCGGGACACCGGACTCATATCGAGCCAAAAACATTCAGTACTTC	CASSRDRPGTPDSYRAKNIQYF
TRBD2	once	TRBV15	TRBJ2-1	TGTGCCACCAGCAGCGGACTAGCGGGACCCCACAATGAGCAGTTCTTC	CATSSGLAGPHNEQFF
NA	NA	TRBV9	TRBJ2-3	TGTGCCAGCAGCGTAGAGGGGCGGGGAGGAGATACGCAGTATTTT	CASSVEGRGGDTQYF